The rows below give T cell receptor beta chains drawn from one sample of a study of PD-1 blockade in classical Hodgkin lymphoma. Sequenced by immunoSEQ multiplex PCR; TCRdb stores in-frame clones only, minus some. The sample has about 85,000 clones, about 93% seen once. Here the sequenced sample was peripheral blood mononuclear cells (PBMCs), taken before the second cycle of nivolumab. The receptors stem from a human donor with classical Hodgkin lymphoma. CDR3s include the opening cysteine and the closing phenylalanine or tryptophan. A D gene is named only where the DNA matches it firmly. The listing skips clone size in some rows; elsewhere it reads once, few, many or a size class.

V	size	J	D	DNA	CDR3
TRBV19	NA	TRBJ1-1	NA	TGTGCCAGTAGTATTGGGAGCAAGAACACTGAAGCTTTCTTT	CASSIGSKNTEAFF
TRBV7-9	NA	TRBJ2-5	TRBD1	TGTGCCAGCAGCTTAGAGACAGGGATCCAAGAGACCCAGTACTTC	CASSLETGIQETQYF
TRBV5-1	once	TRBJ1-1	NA	TGCGCCAGCAGCTTGGCAGGGGTAGCGAACACTGAAGCTTTCTTT	CASSLAGVANTEAFF
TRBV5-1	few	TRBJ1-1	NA	TGCGCCAGCAGCTTGTGGGGGGAGAACACTGAAGCTTTCTTT	CASSLWGENTEAFF
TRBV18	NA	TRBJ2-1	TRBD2	TGTGCCAGCTCACCCGGCTCTAGCGGCTACAATGAGCAGTTCTTC	CASSPGSSGYNEQFF
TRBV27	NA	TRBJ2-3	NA	TGTGCCAGCAGCCCCGGGGGCAGAGATACGCAGTATTTT	CASSPGGRDTQYF
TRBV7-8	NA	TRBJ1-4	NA	TGTGCCAGCAGCTTAGAGGGGAGGTCTGGGGAACTGTTTTTT	CASSLEGRSGELFF
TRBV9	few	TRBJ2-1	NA	TGTGCCAGCAGCCAAGGACTGACCTACAATGAGCAGTTCTTC	CASSQGLTYNEQFF
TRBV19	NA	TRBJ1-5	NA	TGTGCCAGTAGTATTAGGGTTGGCGGAAGGACAGACAATCAGCCCCAGCATTTT	CASSIRVGGRTDNQPQHF
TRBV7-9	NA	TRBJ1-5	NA	TGTGCCAGCGGCTACGATCAGCCCCAGCATTTT	CASGYDQPQHF
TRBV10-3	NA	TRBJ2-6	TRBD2	TGTGCCATCAGTGACCCCCTGGGACTAGCGGGAAGGCCTGGGGCCAACGTCCTGACTTTC	CAISDPLGLAGRPGANVLTF